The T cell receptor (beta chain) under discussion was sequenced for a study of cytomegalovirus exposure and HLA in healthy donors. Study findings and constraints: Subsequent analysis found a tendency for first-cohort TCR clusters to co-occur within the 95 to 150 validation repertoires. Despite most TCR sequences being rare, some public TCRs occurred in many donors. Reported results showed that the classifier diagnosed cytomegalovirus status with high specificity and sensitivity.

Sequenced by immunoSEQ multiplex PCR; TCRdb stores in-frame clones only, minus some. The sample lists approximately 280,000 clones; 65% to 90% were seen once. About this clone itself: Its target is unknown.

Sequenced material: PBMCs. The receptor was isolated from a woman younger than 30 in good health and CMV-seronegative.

The CDR3 DNA is TGTGCCAGCAGCGTTCCGGGGGTCGGGGAGCTGTTTTTT. Translating gives CASSVPGVGELFF. The chain uses TRBV9 and TRBJ2-2; possibly TRBD2 for D (6 bases). CDR1 is SGDLS, CDR2 YYNGEE, per germline. The V and J ends lost 2 bases and 7 bases respectively, with 9 bases between them. This CDR3 is built from 13 residues.